The rows below give T cell receptor beta chains drawn from one sample of a study of vaccination and CD4 T cells after COVID-19. Their recognized antigens are unknown. A single record per CDR3 protein comes from TCRdb applying MiXCR to the PCR reads. This sample has over 6,500 distinct CDR3 sequences, with about 55% found just once. The sample taken for sequencing was CD4+ T cells from blood, cultured in vitro. The receptors stem from a human donor in good health. CDR3s include the opening cysteine and the closing phenylalanine or tryptophan. The order of the fields is J gene, clone size, D gene, V gene, CDR3 protein, CDR3 DNA. A D gene is named only where the DNA matches it firmly. Not all rows give a size; the values are once, few, many and, for expanded clones, a class.

J: TRBJ1-2; size: .; D: .; V: TRBV7-2; CDR3: CASSPQTANYGYTF; DNA: TGTGCCAGCAGCCCTCAGACAGCTAACTATGGCTACACCTTC
J: TRBJ2-1; size: .; D: TRBD2; V: TRBV20-1; CDR3: CSARYNHGTSGSPNNEQFF; DNA: TGCAGTGCTAGATACAACCATGGGACTAGCGGGAGTCCCAACAATGAGCAGTTCTTC
J: TRBJ1-6; size: few; D: .; V: TRBV28; CDR3: CASSFRGPSPLHF; DNA: TGTGCCAGCAGTTTCCGGGGGCCTTCACCCCTCCACTTT
J: TRBJ2-5; size: .; D: TRBD2; V: TRBV7-9; CDR3: CASSLGLAGGRRETQYF; DNA: TGTGCCAGCAGCTTGGGACTAGCGGGGGGACGGCGGGAGACCCAGTACTTC
J: TRBJ1-1; size: few; D: .; V: TRBV20-1; CDR3: CSASPLGVVATEAFF; DNA: TGCAGTGCTAGCCCCCTCGGGGTGGTCGCCACTGAAGCTTTCTTT
J: TRBJ1-1; size: .; D: .; V: TRBV12-3/TRBV12-4; CDR3: CASSAGRGTEAFF; DNA: TGTGCCAGCAGTGCCGGCAGGGGAACTGAAGCTTTCTTT
J: TRBJ2-1; size: .; D: TRBD1; V: TRBV10-1; CDR3: CATSRGGGEQFF; DNA: TGCGCCACGTCCCGAGGGGGCGGTGAGCAGTTCTTC
J: TRBJ1-2; size: .; D: .; V: TRBV27; CDR3: CASSPRGNYGYTF; DNA: TGTGCCAGCAGCCCCCGAGGGAACTATGGCTACACCTTC
J: TRBJ2-1; size: few; D: TRBD2; V: TRBV6-1; CDR3: CASSAYSGSGYNEQFF; DNA: TGTGCCAGCAGTGCCTATAGCGGGAGTGGCTACAATGAGCAGTTCTTC
J: TRBJ1-6; size: .; D: TRBD1; V: TRBV7-9; CDR3: CASSSWTGGRYNSPLHF; DNA: TGTGCCAGCAGCAGCTGGACAGGGGGTCGGTATAATTCACCCCTCCACTTT
J: TRBJ1-2; size: .; D: TRBD1; V: TRBV6-1; CDR3: CASSALPGQGPYGYTF; DNA: TGTGCCAGCAGTGCGCTCCCGGGACAGGGCCCCTATGGCTACACCTTC
J: TRBJ1-1; size: .; D: .; V: TRBV10-3; CDR3: CAISVSGTDTEAFF; DNA: TGTGCCATCAGTGTCTCGGGGACGGACACTGAAGCTTTCTTT
J: TRBJ2-2; size: .; D: TRBD2; V: TRBV5-1; CDR3: CASSSAPLAGLNTGELFF; DNA: TGCGCCAGCAGCTCCGCTCCCCTAGCGGGGTTGAACACCGGGGAGCTGTTTTTT
J: TRBJ2-7; size: few; D: TRBD2; V: TRBV5-1; CDR3: CASSTGLADYSYEQYF; DNA: TGCGCCAGCAGCACGGGACTAGCGGACTACTCTTACGAGCAGTACTTC
J: TRBJ2-3; size: .; D: TRBD2; V: TRBV20-1; CDR3: CSARGGGAPDTQYF; DNA: TGCAGTGCCAGGGGCGGGGGGGCCCCAGATACGCAGTATTTT
J: TRBJ2-5; size: .; D: TRBD1; V: TRBV10-3; CDR3: CAIMKDRRETQYF; DNA: TGTGCCATCATGAAGGACAGGCGAGAGACCCAGTACTTC
J: TRBJ1-5; size: .; D: TRBD1; V: TRBV20-1; CDR3: CSASLGGTVNQPQHF; DNA: TGCAGTGCTAGCCTTGGGGGGACAGTCAATCAGCCCCAGCATTTT
J: TRBJ1-2; size: few; D: .; V: TRBV27; CDR3: CASKGQGEGGYTF; DNA: TGTGCCAGCAAGGGCCAGGGAGAGGGTGGCTACACCTTC
J: TRBJ2-2; size: few; D: TRBD2; V: TRBV4-1; CDR3: CASSQELAVANTGELFF; DNA: TGCGCCAGCAGCCAAGAACTAGCGGTAGCGAACACCGGGGAGCTGTTTTTT
J: TRBJ1-2; size: few; D: .; V: TRBV11-2; CDR3: CASSRGGGQYTF; DNA: TGTGCCAGCAGCCGCGGGGGCGGCCAATACACCTTC
J: TRBJ2-6; size: .; D: .; V: TRBV11-2; CDR3: CASSFWQRGANVLTF; DNA: TGTGCCAGCAGCTTTTGGCAGCGGGGGGCCAACGTCCTGACTTTC
J: TRBJ2-5; size: .; D: .; V: TRBV5-1; CDR3: CASSLERGHLQETQYF; DNA: TGCGCCAGCAGCTTGGAACGGGGACATCTGCAAGAGACCCAGTACTTC